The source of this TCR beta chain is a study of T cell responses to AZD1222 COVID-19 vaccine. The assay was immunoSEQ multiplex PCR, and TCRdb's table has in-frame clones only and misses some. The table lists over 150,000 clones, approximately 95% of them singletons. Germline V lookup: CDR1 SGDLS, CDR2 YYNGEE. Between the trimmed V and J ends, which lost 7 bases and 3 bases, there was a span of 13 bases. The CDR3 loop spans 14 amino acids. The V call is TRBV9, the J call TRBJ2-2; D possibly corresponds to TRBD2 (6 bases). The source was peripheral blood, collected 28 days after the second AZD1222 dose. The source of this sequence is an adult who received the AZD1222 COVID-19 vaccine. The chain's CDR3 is CASRGREDTGELFF. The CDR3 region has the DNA TGTGCCAGCCGGGGCAGGGAGGACACCGGGGAGCTGTTTTTT.